The 22 T cell receptor beta chains reported below all come from one sample, sequenced in a study of healthy donors' naive CD4 and CD8 T cells. TCR libraries were built from 450 to 650 ng of total RNA by linear amplification. TCRdb analysed the reads with MiXCR anew, one entry per CDR3 protein. The table includes approximately 180,000 distinct CDR3 sequences, nearly 75% detected once. Material: naive CD4+ and CD8+ T cells sorted from blood, pooled from several donors. These TCRs come from a pool of human donors in good health; the sample pools cells from several healthy donors.

The DNA for the CDR3 is TGTGCCAGCAGCCCTCGAAGCGGTTCCTACAATGAGCAGTTCTTC. Translating it yields CASSPRSGSYNEQFF. This chain links TRBV6-2 or TRBV6-3 with TRBJ2-1, with D possibly TRBD2 on 5 matching bases. Germline values: CDR1 MNHEY, CDR2 SVGEGT. There are 15 residues in the CDR3. V was pared by 6 bases and J by 1 base, with 13 bases between.

This sequence joins TRBV5-1 and TRBJ1-1; 8 bases map to TRBD1. This CDR3 is 14 amino acids long. With 4 bases clipped from V and 1 base from J, the junction kept 3 bases outside the gene matches. From germline, CDR1 is SGHRS and CDR2 YFSETQ. CDR3 DNA: TGCGCCAGCAGCAGCAGGGGGCAGAACACTGAAGCTTTCTTT. It translates to CASSSRGQNTEAFF.

This clonotype has just one count. The CDR3 region is CAWSSTSGNEQYF. For the CDR3, the DNA is TGTGCCTGGAGTTCCACTAGCGGGAACGAGCAGTACTTC. The chain joins TRBV30 to TRBJ2-7; 10 bases are a match to TRBD2. CDR1 and CDR2 from the germline V gene are GTSNPN and SVGIG (reference sequence). Germline trimming cut 2 bases from V and 5 bases from J; bases unmatched to any gene: 3. This CDR3 region has 13 residues.

The chain carries TRBV6-5 and TRBJ2-1; no firm D call. The V gene lost 6 bases and the J gene lost 7 bases, with 16 bases spanning the gap. Germline V gives CDR1 MNHEY, CDR2 SVGAGI. The CDR3 is 14 amino acids. CDR3 coding DNA: TGTGCCAGCAGCCCGGCGGATCTAGTGAATGAGCAGTTCTTC. This gives the protein CASSPADLVNEQFF.

This chain joins TRBV29-1 and TRBJ2-1; D not resolved. Germline CDR1 SQVTM, CDR2 ANQGSEA. The V end lost 2 bases, the J end lost 4 bases, and 12 bases lay between the germline ends. The CDR3 is made up of 14 amino acids. CDR3 amino acids: CSVEWSVGYNEQFF. The CDR3 region has the DNA TGCAGCGTTGAATGGTCAGTGGGATACAATGAGCAGTTCTTC.

This sequence joins TRBV19 and TRBJ1-1; no firm D call. CDR3 size: 13 residues. Trimming cost V 7 bases and J 1 base, with 10 bases left between them. Per germline, CDR1 LNHDA and CDR2 SQIVND (reference sequence). The CDR3 sequence is CASMRGGNTEAFF. CDR3 DNA: TGTGCCAGTATGCGGGGAGGGAACACTGAAGCTTTCTTT.

This sequence joins TRBV19 and TRBJ2-1, with D possibly being TRBD2 (6 bases). Trimming cost V 2 bases and J 3 bases, with 14 bases left between them. Germline V gene sequence: CDR1 LNHDA, CDR2 SQIVND (reference sequence). The CDR3 runs 16 residues. The CDR3 loop reads CASSIRVGRIYNEQFF. The DNA for the CDR3 is TGTGCCAGTAGTATAAGGGTCGGGAGAATCTACAATGAGCAGTTCTTC.

The chain recombines TRBV30 with TRBJ2-7, with D tentatively TRBD2 (6 bases). CDR1 is GTSNPN and CDR2 is SVGIG in the germline V gene (reference sequence). Trimming took off 5 bases at V and 2 bases at J, with 16 bases between the two ends. The CDR3 is 14 residues long. CDR3 DNA sequence: TGTGCCTGGGTGCCCCAGGCGGGGCCCTACGAGCAGTACTTC. Residues: CAWVPQAGPYEQYF.

V and J are TRBV20-1 and TRBJ2-3; D gene unclear. This CDR3 contains 12 residues. In germline, CDR1 is DFQATT, CDR2 SNEGSKA (reference sequence). The V end was cut by 3 bases, the J end by 0 bases, with 4 bases between. In DNA, the CDR3 is TGCAGTGCTAGTCCTAGCACAGATACGCAGTATTTT. The encoded protein is CSASPSTDTQYF.

V and J are TRBV29-1 and TRBJ2-1; D remains ambiguous. The germline V gene encodes CDR1 SQVTM and CDR2 ANQGSEA. V shed 2 bases and J shed 5 bases, with 7 bases lying between them. The CDR3 is made up of 12 amino acids. In DNA, the CDR3 is TGCAGCGTTGAAAGACCGGACAATGAGCAGTTCTTC. This encodes CSVERPDNEQFF.

The chain has TRBV29-1 and TRBJ2-7, with D possibly matching TRBD2 (5 bases). Germline values: CDR1 SQVTM, CDR2 ANQGSEA. The CDR3 is 12 residues long. V was pared by 4 bases and J by 3 bases, with 10 bases between. The CDR3 nucleotides are TGCAGCGTTGGCGGAGGCCTCTACGAGCAGTACTTC. Protein product: CSVGGGLYEQYF.

This clonotype was seen more than once but under ten times. The chain combines TRBV20-1 with TRBJ1-2; the D gene is possibly TRBD1 (6 bases). The CDR3 consists of 15 residues. The germline V and J ends were trimmed by 6 bases and 4 bases, with 21 bases remaining between them. Germline CDR1 DFQATT, CDR2 SNEGSKA (reference sequence). The CDR3 region is CSARTEGLRVYGYTF. CDR3 nucleotide sequence: TGCAGTGCCAGGACAGAGGGATTGCGTGTCTATGGCTACACCTTC.

This clonotype was detected only once. The V gene is TRBV6-6, the J gene TRBJ2-2; no firm D call. With 7 bases removed from V and 5 bases from J, the gap between germline ends came to 8 bases. Germline CDR1 reads MNHNY; CDR2 reads SVGAGI (reference sequence). The CDR3 runs 12 residues. CDR3 loop: CASKKATGELFF. The CDR3 DNA follows: TGTGCCAGCAAGAAAGCTACCGGGGAGCTGTTTTTT.

J is TRBJ1-5 and V is TRBV6-5; TRBD1 is a possible D gene (5 bases). The CDR3 extends over 14 amino acids. V was clipped by 5 bases and J by 7 bases, with 15 bases between them. In germline, CDR1 is MNHEY, CDR2 SVGAGI. The CDR3 region is CASSPDTANQPQHF. CDR3 coding DNA: TGTGCCAGCAGTCCGGACACGGCGAACCAGCCCCAGCATTTT.

This clonotype was picked up a small number of times. The chain employs TRBV5-6 and TRBJ1-1; D uncertain. The V gene's germline CDR1 is SGHDT and CDR2 YYEEEE. The CDR3 is 15 residues long. Trimming shortened V by 4 bases and J by 1 base, and 14 bases separated the two germline ends. In DNA form, the CDR3 reads TGTGCCAGCAGCCGCCTATTGGCCTGGAACACTGAAGCTTTCTTT. Its translation is CASSRLLAWNTEAFF. Supplemented by reference TRBV5-6 and TRBJ1-1, the full variable domain reads DAGVTQSPTHLIKTRGQQVTLRCSPKSGHDTVSWYQQALGQGPQFIFQYYEEEERQRGNFPDRFSGHQFPNYSSELNVNALLLGDSALYLCASSRLLAWNTEAFFGQGTRLTVV.

This clonotype was counted between two and nine times. The chain has TRBV6-5 and TRBJ2-7; weak D call: TRBD2 (6 bases). There are 17 residues in the CDR3. Germline assignment: CDR1 MNHEY and CDR2 SVGAGI. The V end was cut by 2 bases, the J end by 6 bases, with 23 bases between. CDR3 sequence (DNA): TGTGCCAGCAGTTACGCGGGGAGCGGGTGGAGACAGAGCGAGCAGTACTTC. Its protein is CASSYAGSGWRQSEQYF.

This clonotype was picked up a small number of times. The genes are TRBV29-1 and TRBJ1-1; D remains ambiguous. Looked up from germline, CDR1 is SQVTM and CDR2 is ANQGSEA. Between the trimmed V and J ends, which lost 6 bases and 0 bases, there was a span of 8 bases. The CDR3 is 12 amino acids. This CDR3 is CSVVTVNTEAFF. The CDR3 DNA is TGCAGCGTGGTGACGGTGAACACTGAAGCTTTCTTT.

V and J are TRBV19 and TRBJ2-1; a possible D gene is TRBD2 (6 bases). Germline CDR1 and CDR2: LNHDA and SQIVND (reference sequence). This CDR3 has 15 amino acids. Trimming removed 2 bases at V and 1 base at J, with 9 bases between. CDR3 loop: CASSILGTSYNEQFF. The CDR3, as DNA: TGTGCCAGTAGTATATTGGGGACTTCCTACAATGAGCAGTTCTTC.

The chain links TRBV29-1 to TRBJ1-5, with no clear D. Germline V gene lookup returns CDR1 SQVTM and CDR2 ANQGSEA. The CDR3 spans 11 residues. V shed 4 bases and J shed 8 bases, with 9 bases lying between them. This chain's CDR3 is CSVALRKPQHF. CDR3 sequence (DNA): TGCAGCGTTGCGTTACGGAAGCCCCAGCATTTT.

V and J are TRBV6-2 or TRBV6-3 and TRBJ2-1; 11 bases fit TRBD1. The germline V gene has CDR1 MNHEY and CDR2 SVGEGT. The V and J ends lost 2 bases and 8 bases, in that order; junction bases with no gene match: 8. The CDR3 totals 16 residues. The CDR3 DNA reads TGTGCCAGCAGTTACACCCCGGGACAGGGGGGTTATGAGCAGTTCTTC. Translation gives CASSYTPGQGGYEQFF.

This clonotype was picked up a small number of times. The gene calls are TRBV30 and TRBJ1-1; D gene uncertain. This CDR3 has 13 amino acids. The germline V gene encodes CDR1 GTSNPN and CDR2 SVGIG (reference sequence). V lost 2 bases, J lost 5 bases, and 12 bases lay in between. The chain's CDR3 is CAWSHSLRTEAFF. The CDR3 nucleotides read TGTGCCTGGAGTCACAGCCTGCGGACTGAAGCTTTCTTT.

The rearrangement links TRBV29-1 to TRBJ2-7, with TRBD2 matching 8 bases. CDR3 length: 14 amino acids. V shed 5 bases, J shed 6 bases, and the junction held 12 bases outside the gene matches. Germline CDR1 reads SQVTM; CDR2 reads ANQGSEA. For the CDR3, the DNA is TGCAGCGTTCGGGAGGGGAATACTGCGTCCGAGCAGTACTTC. Amino acid sequence: CSVREGNTASEQYF.